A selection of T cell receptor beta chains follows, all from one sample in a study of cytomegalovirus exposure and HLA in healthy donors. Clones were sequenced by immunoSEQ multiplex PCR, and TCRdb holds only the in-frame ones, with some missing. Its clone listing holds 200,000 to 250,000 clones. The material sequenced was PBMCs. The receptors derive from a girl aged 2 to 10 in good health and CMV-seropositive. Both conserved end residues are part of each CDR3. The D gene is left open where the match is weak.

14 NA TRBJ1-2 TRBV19 TGTGCCAGTAGTCACCAGCCCACAGGGTATGGCTACACCTTC CASSHQPTGYGYTF
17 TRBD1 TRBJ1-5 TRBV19 TGTGCCAGTAGCCCCAAACCGGGACAGGAGAGTAGTCAGCCCCAGCATTTT CASSPKPGQESSQPQHF
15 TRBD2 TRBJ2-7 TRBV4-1 TGCGCCAGCAGCCAAGAACGGACTAGCTCCTACGAGCAGTACTTC CASSQERTSSYEQYF
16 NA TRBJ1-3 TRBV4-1 TGCGCCAGCAGCCGCATCGGCGGGGGGCTAGGAAACACCATATATTTT CASSRIGGGLGNTIYF
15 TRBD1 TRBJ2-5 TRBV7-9 TGTGCCAGCAGCCAACCCTTAACAGGGGTAGAGACCCAGTACTTC CASSQPLTGVETQYF
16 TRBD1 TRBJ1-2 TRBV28 TGTGCCAGCAGTTTATGGAGGACAGGTCCCCACTATGGCTACACCTTC CASSLWRTGPHYGYTF
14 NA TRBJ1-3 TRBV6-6 TGTGCCGGCCAGTCATACAGCTCTGGAAACACCATATATTTT CAGQSYSSGNTIYF
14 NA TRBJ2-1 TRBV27 TGTGCCAGCAGTAGGAGAGGGTCCTACAATGAGCAGTTCTTC CASSRRGSYNEQFF
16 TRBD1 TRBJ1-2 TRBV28 TGTGCCAGCAGGCCTCCAGGGGGGACAGGGAACTATGGCTACACCTTC CASRPPGGTGNYGYTF
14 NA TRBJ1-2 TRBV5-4 TGTGCCAGCAGCTTGGCTCTGGGGGCGGAAGGCTACACCTTC CASSLALGAEGYTF
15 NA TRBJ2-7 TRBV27 TGTGCCAGCAGTCGTGGGAGCCGTGTGGCCTACGAGCAGTACTTC CASSRGSRVAYEQYF
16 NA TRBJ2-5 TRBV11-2 TGTGCCAGCAGCTCCCCGGGTGGTAGCGGACAAGAGACCCAGTACTTC CASSSPGGSGQETQYF
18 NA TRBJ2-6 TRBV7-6 TGTGCCAGCAGCTTGGAACTGACAGGAGACTCTGGGGCCAACGTCCTGACTTTC CASSLELTGDSGANVLTF
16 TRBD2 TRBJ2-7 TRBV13 TGTGCCAGCAGAGAGATCGTTGGTAGCGGGAGGGATGAGCAGTACTTC CASREIVGSGRDEQYF
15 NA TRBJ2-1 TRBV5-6 TGTGCCAGCAGCTTTGACATCAGCTCCTACAATGAGCAGTTCTTC CASSFDISSYNEQFF
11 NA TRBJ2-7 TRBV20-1 TGCAGTGCTAGTTCCACGAGCGAGCAGTACTTC CSASSTSEQYF
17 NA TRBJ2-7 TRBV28 TGTGCCAGCAGTTTTGTACTATCCGGAGGTCGGTCCTACGAGCAGTACTTC CASSFVLSGGRSYEQYF
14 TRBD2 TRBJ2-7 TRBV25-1 TGTGCCAGCTCCCGGGGACTAGCGGGGATCGAGCAGTACTTC CASSRGLAGIEQYF
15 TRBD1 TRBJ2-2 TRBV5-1 TGCGCCAGCAGCCAACAGGGGGAGAACACCGGGGAGCTGTTTTTT CASSQQGENTGELFF
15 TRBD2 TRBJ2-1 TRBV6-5 TGTGCCAGCAGTCTCAGCGGGAGTTCCTACAATGAGCAGTTCTTC CASSLSGSSYNEQFF
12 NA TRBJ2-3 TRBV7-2 TGTGCCGGCTGGAGTGGGTTGGATACGCAGTATTTT CAGWSGLDTQYF
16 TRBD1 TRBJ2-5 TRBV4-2 TGTGCCAGCAGCCAAGAGGGCCCCTACAGGGGGGAGACCCAGTACTTC CASSQEGPYRGETQYF
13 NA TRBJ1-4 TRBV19 TGTGCCAGTGCAGCGGGGGGCGTTGAAAAACTGTTTTTT CASAAGGVEKLFF
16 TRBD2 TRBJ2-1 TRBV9 TGTGCCAGCAGCTCACCCGGGACTAGCCCTTACAATGAGCAGTTCTTC CASSSPGTSPYNEQFF
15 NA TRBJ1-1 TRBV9 TGTGCCAGCAGCGATGCCGGGACAATGAACACTGAAGCTTTCTTT CASSDAGTMNTEAFF
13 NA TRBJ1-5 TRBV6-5 TGTGCCAGCAGCTCCGGACAGCGTCAGCCCCAGCATTTT CASSSGQRQPQHF